The source of this TCR beta chain is a study of technical replicates of blood from a few donors. This clone is a singleton in its sample. Trimming at V came to 1 base and at J to 2 bases, leaving 1 base not matched to a gene. The CDR3 runs to 15 residues. CDR1 is SEHNR and CDR2 is FQNEAQ in the germline V gene (reference sequence). Assay: immunoSEQ multiplex PCR; the TCRdb copy retains only in-frame clones and omits some. This table has roughly 79,000 clones, 70% to 90% appearing once. This TCR was recovered from a human donor in good health. Some clones in this sample may be carry-over from other donors' samples. Sequences were obtained from PBMCs. The chain employs TRBV7-9 and TRBJ1-2; TRBD1 matches 10 bases. This chain's CDR3 is CASSLGTGGNYGYTF. The CDR3 DNA sequence: TGTGCCAGCAGCTTAGGGACAGGGGGAAACTATGGCTACACCTTC.